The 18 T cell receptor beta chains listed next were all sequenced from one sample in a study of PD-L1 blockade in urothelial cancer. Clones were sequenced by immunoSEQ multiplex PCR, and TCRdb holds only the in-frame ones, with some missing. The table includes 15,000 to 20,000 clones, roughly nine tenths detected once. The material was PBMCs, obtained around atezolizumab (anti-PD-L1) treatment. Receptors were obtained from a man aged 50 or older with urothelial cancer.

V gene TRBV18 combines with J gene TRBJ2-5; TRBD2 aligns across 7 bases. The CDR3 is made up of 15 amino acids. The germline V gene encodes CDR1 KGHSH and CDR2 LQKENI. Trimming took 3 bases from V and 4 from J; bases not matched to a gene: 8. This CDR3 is CASSPSKGGGETQYF. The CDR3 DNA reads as TGTGCCAGCTCACCTTCAAAAGGCGGGGGAGAGACCCAGTACTTC.

CDR3 in amino acids: CASSSGTGRVEQFF. CDR3 coding DNA: TGTGCCAGCAGTTCTGGGACAGGACGGGTTGAGCAGTTCTTC. The J gene is TRBJ2-1, the V gene TRBV28; 8 nucleotides agree with TRBD1. After removal of 4 bases from V and 9 bases from J, the junction contained 8 bases not matched to a gene. Germline V CDR1 and CDR2: MDHEN, SYDVKM. CDR3 length: 14 amino acids.

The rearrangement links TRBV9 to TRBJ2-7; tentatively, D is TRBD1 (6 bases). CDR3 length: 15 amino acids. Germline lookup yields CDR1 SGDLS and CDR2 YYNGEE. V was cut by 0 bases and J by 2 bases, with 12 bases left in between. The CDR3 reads CASSVEAGVAYEQYF. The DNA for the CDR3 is TGTGCCAGCAGCGTAGAGGCAGGGGTTGCCTACGAGCAGTACTTC.

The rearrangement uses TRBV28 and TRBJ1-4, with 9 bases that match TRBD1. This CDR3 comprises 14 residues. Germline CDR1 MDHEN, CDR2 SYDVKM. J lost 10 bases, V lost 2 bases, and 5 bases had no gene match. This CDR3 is CASSLGGQGVKLFF. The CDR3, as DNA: TGTGCCAGCAGTTTAGGGGGACAGGGAGTAAAACTGTTTTTT.

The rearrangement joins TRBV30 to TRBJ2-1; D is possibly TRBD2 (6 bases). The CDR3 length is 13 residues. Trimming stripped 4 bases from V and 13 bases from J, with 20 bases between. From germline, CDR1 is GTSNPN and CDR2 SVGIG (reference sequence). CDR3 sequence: CAWTGGTSSTQFF. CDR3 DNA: TGTGCCTGGACCGGGGGAACTAGCTCAACACAGTTCTTC.

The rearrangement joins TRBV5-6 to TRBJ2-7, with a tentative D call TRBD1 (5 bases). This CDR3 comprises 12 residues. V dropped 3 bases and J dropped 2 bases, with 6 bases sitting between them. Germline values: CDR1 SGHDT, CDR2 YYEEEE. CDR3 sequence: CASSSGPYEQYF. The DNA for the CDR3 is TGTGCCAGCAGCTCAGGGCCCTACGAGCAGTACTTC.

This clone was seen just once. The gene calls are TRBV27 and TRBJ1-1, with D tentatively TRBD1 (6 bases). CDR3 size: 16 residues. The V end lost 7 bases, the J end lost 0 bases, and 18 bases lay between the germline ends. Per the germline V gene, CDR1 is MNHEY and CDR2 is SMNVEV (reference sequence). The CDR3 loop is CASMILATGLNTEAFF. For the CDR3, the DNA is TGTGCCAGCATGATTTTGGCGACAGGACTGAACACTGAAGCTTTCTTT.

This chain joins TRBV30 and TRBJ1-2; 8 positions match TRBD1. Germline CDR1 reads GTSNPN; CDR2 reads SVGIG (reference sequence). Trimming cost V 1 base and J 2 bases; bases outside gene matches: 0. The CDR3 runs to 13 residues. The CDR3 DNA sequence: TGTGCCTGGAGTGGGACAGGGAACTATGGCTACACCTTC. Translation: CAWSGTGNYGYTF.

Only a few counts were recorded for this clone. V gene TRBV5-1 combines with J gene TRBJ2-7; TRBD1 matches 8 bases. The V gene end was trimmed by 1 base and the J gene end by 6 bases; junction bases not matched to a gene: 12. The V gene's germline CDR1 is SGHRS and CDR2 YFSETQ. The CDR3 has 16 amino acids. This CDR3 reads CASSLWTGYTPGEQYF. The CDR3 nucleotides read TGCGCCAGCAGCTTGTGGACAGGGTACACTCCGGGCGAGCAGTACTTC.

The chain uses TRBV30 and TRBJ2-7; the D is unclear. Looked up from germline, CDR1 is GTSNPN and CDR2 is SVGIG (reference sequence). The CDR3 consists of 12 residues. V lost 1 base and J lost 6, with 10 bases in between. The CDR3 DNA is TGTGCCTGGAGTGATGGAGTAACCGAGCAGTACTTC. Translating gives CAWSDGVTEQYF.

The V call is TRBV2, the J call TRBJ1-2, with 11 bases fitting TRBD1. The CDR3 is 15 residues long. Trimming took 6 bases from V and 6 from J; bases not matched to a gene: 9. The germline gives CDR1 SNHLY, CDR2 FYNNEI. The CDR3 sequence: CASRETGTGGDGYTF. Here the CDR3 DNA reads TGTGCCAGCAGGGAAACCGGGACAGGGGGGGATGGCTACACCTTC.

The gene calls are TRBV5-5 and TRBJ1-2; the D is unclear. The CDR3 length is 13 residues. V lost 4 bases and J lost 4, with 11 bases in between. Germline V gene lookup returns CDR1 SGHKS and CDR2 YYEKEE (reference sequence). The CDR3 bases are TGTGCCAGCAGCCAAAGAACAGCCTATGGCTACACCTTC. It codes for CASSQRTAYGYTF.

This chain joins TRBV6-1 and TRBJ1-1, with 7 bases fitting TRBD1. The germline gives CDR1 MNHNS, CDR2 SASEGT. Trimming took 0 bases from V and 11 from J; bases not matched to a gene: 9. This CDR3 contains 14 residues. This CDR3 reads CASSEAVLTGRAFF. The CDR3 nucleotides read TGTGCCAGCAGTGAAGCCGTATTGACAGGGCGCGCTTTCTTT.

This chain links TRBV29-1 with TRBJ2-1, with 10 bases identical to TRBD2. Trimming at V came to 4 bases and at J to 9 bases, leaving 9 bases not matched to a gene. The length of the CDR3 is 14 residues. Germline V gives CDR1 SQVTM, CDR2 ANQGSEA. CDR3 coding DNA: TGCAGCGTTGGGGAAGCGGGGGGGCGAGGTGAGCAGTTCTTC. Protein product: CSVGEAGGRGEQFF.

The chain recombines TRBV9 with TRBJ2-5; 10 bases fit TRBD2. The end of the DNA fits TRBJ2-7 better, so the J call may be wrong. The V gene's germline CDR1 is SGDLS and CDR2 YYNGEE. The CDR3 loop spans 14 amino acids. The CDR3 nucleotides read TGTGCCAGCAGCGGGACTAGCGGCTCCTACGAGCAGTACTTC. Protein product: CASSGTSGSYEQYF.

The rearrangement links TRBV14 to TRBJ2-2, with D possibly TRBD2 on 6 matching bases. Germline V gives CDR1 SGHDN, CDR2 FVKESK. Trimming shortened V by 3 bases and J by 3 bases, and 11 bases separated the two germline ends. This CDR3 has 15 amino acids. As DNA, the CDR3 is TGTGCCAGCAGCCACCTCGGGACTTACACCGGGGAGCTGTTTTTT. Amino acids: CASSHLGTYTGELFF.

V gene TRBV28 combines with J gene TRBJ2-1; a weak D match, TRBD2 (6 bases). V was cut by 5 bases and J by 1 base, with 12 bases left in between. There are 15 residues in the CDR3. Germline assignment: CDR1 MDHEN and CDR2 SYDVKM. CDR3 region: CASSPTSFSYNEQFF. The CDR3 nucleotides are TGTGCCAGCAGTCCCACTAGCTTTTCCTACAATGAGCAGTTCTTC.

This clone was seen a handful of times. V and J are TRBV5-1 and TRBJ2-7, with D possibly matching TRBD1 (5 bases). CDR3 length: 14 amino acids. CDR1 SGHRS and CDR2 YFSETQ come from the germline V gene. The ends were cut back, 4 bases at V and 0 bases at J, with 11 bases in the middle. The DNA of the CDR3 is TGCGCCAGCAGCCCAGACAGTTCCTCCTACGAGCAGTACTTC. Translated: CASSPDSSSYEQYF.